These 14 T cell receptor beta chains were all obtained from the same sample, sequenced in a study of glioma-infiltrating T cells (dated by TCRdb to 2016 to 2017). TCRdb shows the sequencer as Illumina MiSeq. TCR alpha and beta CDR3 regions were amplified with the iRepertoire nested amplicon-rescue multiplex PCR (arm-PCR) platform from RNA. TCRdb redid the processing of the public reads, applying fastp at Q25 and MiXCR, and retained in-frame beta chains. Rows are unified per CDR3 protein, each entry keeping the most common DNA and genes. This sample has approximately 110,000 distinct CDR3 sequences in its table, and 20% to 25% of those were observed once. The top ten hold 12% to 15% of the sample. Sequencing was done on a sample of glioma tissue, nonneoplastic brain tissue, or PBMCs (not recorded which). The receptors stem from a human donor with low-grade glioma or glioblastoma, undergoing nonglioma brain surgery, or in good health (not recorded which).

Comments on this clonotype: At one of its ends the junction is not consistent with the germline gene, which may arise from a read error. The rearrangement links TRBV20-1 to TRBJ1-5, with D unclear. The CDR3 is 18 residues long. CDR1 is DFQATT, CDR2 SNEGSKA, per germline (reference sequence). Here the CDR3 reads CSARGIGRRFVSNQRQHF. Here the CDR3 DNA reads TGCAGTGCTAGAGGGATCGGACGGAGATTCGTTAGCAATCAGCGCCAGCATTTT.

The chain uses TRBV9 and TRBJ2-7; the D gene is possibly TRBD1 (5 bases). This CDR3 region has 14 residues. Germline CDR1 and CDR2: SGDLS and YYNGEE. The V gene lost 0 bases and the J gene lost 4 bases, with 11 bases spanning the gap. Here the CDR3 reads CASSVGAGSYEQYF. Here the CDR3 DNA reads TGTGCCAGCAGCGTAGGAGCAGGGTCGTACGAGCAGTACTTC.

Remarks on this clonotype: A single base separates this from a much larger clone, so it may be a read error. The chain combines TRBV25-1 with TRBJ2-1; no clear D gene. This CDR3 spans 16 amino acids. The V end was cut by 1 base, the J end by 10 bases, with 20 bases between. CDR1 is MGHDK, CDR2 SYGVNS, per germline. The CDR3 spells CASSELKMKARVEQFF. The CDR3 DNA reads as TGTGCCAGCAGTGAATTGAAAATGAAAGCCCGCGTAGAGCAGTTCTTC.

This clonotype has ten or more counts. V usage is TRBV10-3 and J usage is TRBJ1-2; D possibly corresponds to TRBD1 (5 bases). Germline V CDR1 and CDR2: ENHRY, SYGVKD. With 3 bases removed from V and 8 bases from J, the gap between germline ends came to 10 bases. The CDR3 contains 12 residues. The chain's CDR3 is CAISDKGPGYTF. CDR3 in DNA: TGTGCCATCAGTGATAAGGGGCCCGGCTACACCTTC.

This chain uses TRBV7-9 with TRBJ1-5, with D uncertain. The CDR3 has 13 residues. Germline values: CDR1 SEHNR, CDR2 FQNEAQ (reference sequence). Trimming pared 3 bases from V and 4 bases from J, leaving 7 bases between. The chain's CDR3 is CASSFEGNQPQHF. In DNA form, the CDR3 reads TGTGCCAGCAGCTTTGAGGGAAATCAGCCCCAGCATTTT. The whole variable domain, remainder taken from reference TRBV7-9 and TRBJ1-5, is DTGVSQNPRHKITKRGQNVTFRCDPISEHNRLYWYRQTLGQGPEFLTYFQNEAQLEKSRLLSDRFSAERPKGSFSTLEIQRTEQGDSAMYLCASSFEGNQPQHFGDGTRLSIL.

This clonotype was found many times. This chain connects TRBV20-1 to TRBJ1-5, with D perhaps TRBD1 (6 bases). CDR3 length: 14 amino acids. CDR1 is DFQATT and CDR2 is SNEGSKA in the germline V gene (reference sequence). V gave up 6 bases and J gave up 0 bases, with 12 bases separating them. CDR3 amino acids: CSARTEYSNQPQHF. The CDR3 nucleotides are TGCAGTGCGAGGACAGAGTATAGCAATCAGCCCCAGCATTTT.

This clonotype came up a few times. A junction end diverges from the germline sequence, so it may reflect a read error. J is TRBJ2-7 and V is TRBV7-7, with 10 bases aligning to TRBD1. The CDR3 is made up of 14 amino acids. Germline CDR1 and CDR2: SSHAT and FNYEAQ (reference sequence). CDR3 DNA: TGTGCTAGCAGCTTAGGCGGGACAGGGGTCGAGCAGTACTTC. Protein product: CASSLGGTGVEQYF.

This clonotype was observed many times. The DNA for the CDR3 is TGCGCCAGCAGCCACCTGGGACTAGGGACAGATACGCAGTATTTT. Amino acids: CASSHLGLGTDTQYF. This sequence joins TRBV4-3 and TRBJ2-3, with 8 bases aligning to TRBD2. Germline V gene lookup returns CDR1 LGHNA and CDR2 YSLEER. V dropped 3 bases and J dropped 3; count of bases not matched to a gene: 5. The CDR3 spans 15 residues.

A note on this clonotype: One end of the junction fails to match germline, which may point to a read error. The chain employs TRBV29-1 and TRBJ1-1; TRBD1 might be the D (6 bases). CDR3 length: 14 amino acids. CDR1 and CDR2 from the germline V gene are SQVTM and ANQGSEA. The CDR3 region is CGVPRTAQNTGAFF. The CDR3 DNA sequence: TGCGGCGTACCCAGGACAGCGCAGAACACTGGAGCTTTCTTT. The full variable domain, completed using reference TRBV29-1 and TRBJ1-1, is SAVISQKPSRDICQRGTSLTIQCQVDSQVTMMFWYRQQPGQSLTLIATANQGSEATYESGFVIDKFPISRPNLTFSTLTVSNMSPEDSSIYLCGVPRTAQNTGAFFGQGTRLTVV.

This clonotype was recorded many times. The genes are TRBV28 and TRBJ1-2; 9 nucleotides align to TRBD1. Germline V gene lookup returns CDR1 MDHEN and CDR2 SYDVKM. The CDR3 sequence is 16 residues long. The V and J ends lost 3 bases and 7 bases, in that order; junction bases with no gene match: 12. The CDR3 DNA reads TGTGCCAGCAGTTTGCAGTACCCGGGGACAGGGAGTGGCTACACCTTC. Amino acid sequence: CASSLQYPGTGSGYTF.

About this clonotype itself: A much larger clone differs from this one at a single base, so this may be a read error. V usage is TRBV12-3 or TRBV12-4 and J usage is TRBJ1-1; D uncertain. CDR3 length: 14 residues. The CDR3 loop reads CASSPDHRNNEAFF. The CDR3 nucleotides are TGTGCCAGCAGTCCTGACCACAGAAACAATGAAGCTTTCTTT.

This clonotype occurred many times. The chain combines TRBV18 with TRBJ2-5; D not certain. The V gene lost 3 bases and the J gene lost 4 bases, with 12 bases spanning the gap. CDR1 and CDR2 from the germline V gene are KGHSH and LQKENI. This CDR3 region has 14 residues. CDR3 loop: CASSPSGRSETQYF. The CDR3 nucleotides read TGTGCCAGCTCACCGAGTGGTCGGTCAGAGACCCAGTACTTC.

In its sample, this clonotype was seen a few times. The rearrangement links TRBV6-6 to TRBJ2-1; the match to TRBD2 covers 13 bases. Germline assignment: CDR1 MNHNY and CDR2 SVGAGI (reference sequence). CDR3 length equals 18 residues. V lost 0 bases to trimming and J lost 12 bases; unmatched junction nucleotides: 14. The CDR3 spells CASSYSYSTSGRPERQFF. CDR3 DNA sequence: TGTGCCAGCAGTTACTCTTACTCGACTAGCGGGAGGCCCGAGAGGCAGTTCTTC.

At least ten counts were recorded for this clonotype. This sequence joins TRBV27 and TRBJ2-1; unclear D gene. Trimming took 3 bases from V and 0 from J, leaving 6 bases between them. The CDR3 has 14 residues. CDR1 is MNHEY and CDR2 is SMNVEV in the germline V gene (reference sequence). CDR3 region: CASSFSSSYNEQFF. CDR3 DNA sequence: TGTGCCAGCAGTTTCTCGAGCTCCTACAATGAGCAGTTCTTC.